This T cell receptor (beta chain) was recovered during a study of blood T cell repertoires in COVID-19. On the study more broadly: Collection of acute and convalescent COVID-19 samples took place in the United States, Italy and Spain.

As handled by the study authors: The assay estimated nucleated cells by amplifying reference gene primers. Data came from immunoSEQ multiplex PCR; TCRdb stores just in-frame clones and leaves some out. V, J and clone size are taken as reported in that table, and D and trimming were inferred from the DNA itself. The top ten clones hold over 4% of a sample with roughly 110,000 clones, 60% to 85% of them seen once. The ends were cut back, 3 bases at V and 3 bases at J, with 9 bases in the middle. CDR3 size: 13 residues. CDR1 is SGHRS and CDR2 is YFSETQ in the germline V gene. The receptor's source is a man between 65 and 80 years old with acute or convalescent COVID-19. V and J are TRBV5-1 and TRBJ1-2; D may be TRBD1 (5 bases). Material for sequencing was peripheral blood. CDR3 sequence reads: CASSSGWDYGYTF. The CDR3 bases are TGCGCCAGCAGCTCAGGGTGGGACTATGGCTACACCTTC. Together with reference TRBV5-1 and TRBJ1-2, the CDR3 gives the full variable domain: KAGVTQTPRYLIKTRGQQVTLSCSPISGHRSVSWYQQTPGQGLQFLFEYFSETQRNKGNFPGRFSGRQFSNSRSEMNVSTLELGDSALYLCASSSGWDYGYTFGSGTRLTVV.